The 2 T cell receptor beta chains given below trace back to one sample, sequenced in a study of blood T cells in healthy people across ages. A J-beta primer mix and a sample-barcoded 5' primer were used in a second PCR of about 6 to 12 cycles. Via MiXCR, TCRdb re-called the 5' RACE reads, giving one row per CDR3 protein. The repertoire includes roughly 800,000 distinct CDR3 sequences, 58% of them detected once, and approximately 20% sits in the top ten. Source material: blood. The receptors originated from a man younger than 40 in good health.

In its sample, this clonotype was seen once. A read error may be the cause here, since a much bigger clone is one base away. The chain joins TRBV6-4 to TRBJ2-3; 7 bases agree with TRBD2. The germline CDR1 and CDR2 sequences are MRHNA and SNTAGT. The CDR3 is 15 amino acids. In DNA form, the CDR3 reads TGTGCCAGCAGTGAAGGCGGGAGCGGAACAGATACGCGGTATTTT. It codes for CASSEGGSGTDTRYF.

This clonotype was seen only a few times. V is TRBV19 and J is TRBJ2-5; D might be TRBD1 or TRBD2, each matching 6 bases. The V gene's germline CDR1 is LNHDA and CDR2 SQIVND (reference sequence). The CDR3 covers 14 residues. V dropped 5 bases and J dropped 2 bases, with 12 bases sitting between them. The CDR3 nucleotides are TGTGCCAGTAGTGACGGGGGCCTTCAAGAGACCCAGTACTTC. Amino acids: CASSDGGLQETQYF.